Listed below are T cell receptor beta chains from one sample, sequenced in a study of siplizumab effects on memory and regulatory T cells. The method was immunoSEQ multiplex PCR; TCRdb's version includes in-frame clones alone and lacks a portion of them. The sample carries some 75,000 clones, around 93% recorded once. The sample taken for sequencing was CD8+ T cells sorted from blood. The receptors shown here come from a human donor in good health. The conserved cysteine and the conserved F or W are not part of the CDR3 here.

v_gene	j_gene	CDR3aa
TRBV11-2	TRBJ1-6	ASSQEGAGNSPLH
TRBV19	TRBJ2-1	ASSITGAYNEQF
TRBV6-6	TRBJ2-1	ASSYTARDQDEQF
TRBV7-6	TRBJ1-1	ASSSTAAPEAF
TRBV15	TRBJ2-3	ATEGFSTDTQY
TRBV6-1	TRBJ1-5	ASIKEAGEEQPQH
TRBV11-2	TRBJ2-1	ASSLGAWAAYNEQF
TRBV5-8	TRBJ1-2	ASRFPKEFNYGYT
TRBV6-1	TRBJ1-1	ASSRGVETEAF
TRBV5-4	TRBJ2-7	ASSPGTGSSYEQY
TRBV19	TRBJ1-2	ASSIGQGRNGYT
TRBV7-9	TRBJ1-3	ASSLIGNTIY
TRBV12-5	TRBJ1-3	ASGGGTSGNTIY
TRBV19	TRBJ1-1	ASSQMENTEAF
TRBV7-8	TRBJ1-4	ASSPETGEDEKLF
TRBV6-1	TRBJ1-2	ASSPPRTANYGYT
TRBV15	TRBJ2-7	ATSRDLGLAYEQY
TRBV28	TRBJ2-7	ASSWGQNSYEQY
TRBV6-6	TRBJ1-4	ASSSRRTGDEKLF
TRBV23-1	TRBJ2-4	ASSLETGEVVKNIQY
TRBV19	TRBJ1-1	ASSRAAYRMNTEAF
TRBV18	TRBJ2-2	ASSPPVTDTGELF
TRBV29-1	TRBJ2-2	SVLGGATGELF
TRBV6-6	TRBJ1-2	ASSYSVAGEGGYT
TRBV11-2	TRBJ2-7	ASSLDRIDYEQY
TRBV19	TRBJ2-3	ASSKITDTQY
TRBV4-1	TRBJ2-7	ASSQGPGVNEQY
TRBV6-5	TRBJ1-3	ASSYSMGSGNTIY
TRBV5-1	TRBJ2-7	ASSPTRQGETYEQY
TRBV2	TRBJ2-5	ASREAGGAETQY
TRBV7-9	TRBJ1-1	ASSFETGVAEAF
TRBV4-2	TRBJ2-7	ASSPTATYEQY
TRBV4-1	TRBJ1-1	ASSHTMNTEAF
TRBV5-6	TRBJ2-1	ASTQGGGPRKYNEQF
TRBV27	TRBJ2-7	ASSLGTGYLPYEQY
TRBV13	TRBJ2-4	ASSSMTGGFIQY
TRBV19	TRBJ2-7	ASSSASGGSYEQY
TRBV4-3	TRBJ1-1	ASSQDQGADTEAF
TRBV10-1	TRBJ2-1	ASSEQAGVNEQF
TRBV7-8	.	ASSLDRAGEQY
TRBV4-2	TRBJ1-1	ASSQSGQANTEAF
TRBV4-2	TRBJ1-6	ASSQEGINSPLH
TRBV10-3	TRBJ2-7	AISESSDNHYEQY
TRBV10-3	TRBJ2-2	AIKAGGFTGELF
TRBV7-9	TRBJ1-2	ASSVSLEGSEYGYT
TRBV10-3	TRBJ2-2	AIPRGPDTGELF
TRBV30	TRBJ2-5	AWGLQETQY
TRBV4-1	TRBJ2-3	ASSQDRGGAPDTQY
TRBV19	TRBJ1-2	ATNTGTGGFGYT
TRBV9	TRBJ1-5	ASSVTGDDQPQH
TRBV30	TRBJ2-5	AWTTLEVEETQY
TRBV19	TRBJ2-7	ASSRASTSGGGEQY
TRBV7-9	TRBJ1-2	ASSSGTAWDGYT
TRBV9	TRBJ2-3	ASSVESSGVGDTQY
TRBV27	TRBJ1-2	ASSLETGPRDGYT
TRBV9	TRBJ2-5	ASSVEGGGAAETQY
TRBV2	TRBJ2-3	ASSEDRTGTSTDTQY
TRBV19	TRBJ1-5	ASSISSNQPQH
TRBV2	TRBJ2-5	ASSVGGGETQY
TRBV7-9	TRBJ1-2	ASSPGTDYGYT